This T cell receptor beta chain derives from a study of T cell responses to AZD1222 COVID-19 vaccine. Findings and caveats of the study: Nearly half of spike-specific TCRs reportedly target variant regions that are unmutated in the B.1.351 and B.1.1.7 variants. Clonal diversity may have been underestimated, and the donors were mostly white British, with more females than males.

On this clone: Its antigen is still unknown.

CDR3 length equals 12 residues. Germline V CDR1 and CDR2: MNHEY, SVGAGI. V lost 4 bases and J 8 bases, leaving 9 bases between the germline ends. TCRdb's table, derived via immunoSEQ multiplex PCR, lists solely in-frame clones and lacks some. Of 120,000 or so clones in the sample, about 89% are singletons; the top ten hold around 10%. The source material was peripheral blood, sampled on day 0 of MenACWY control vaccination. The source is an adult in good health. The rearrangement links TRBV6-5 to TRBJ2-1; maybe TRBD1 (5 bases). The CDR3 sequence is CASSSGWHEQFF. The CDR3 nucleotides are TGTGCCAGCAGTTCAGGGTGGCATGAGCAGTTCTTC.